These 26 T cell receptor beta chains were sequenced from one sample in a study of cytomegalovirus exposure and HLA in healthy donors. The study ran its PCR with 60 Vbeta and 13 Jbeta primers. Produced via immunoSEQ multiplex PCR; TCRdb's table is partial and in-frame only. The table includes more than 140,000 clones, roughly 80% detected once. The sequencing sample was made of PBMCs. The receptor set was obtained from a female donor in good health and CMV-seronegative.

V is TRBV14 and J is TRBJ2-1; 9 nucleotides line up with TRBD2. V gave up 0 bases and J gave up 5 bases; unmatched junction bases: 8. Germline V lookup: CDR1 SGHDN, CDR2 FVKESK. The CDR3 spans 17 residues. CDR3 amino acids: CASSQDQSGRFDNEQFF. CDR3 nucleotide sequence: TGTGCCAGCAGCCAAGATCAGAGCGGGAGGTTTGACAATGAGCAGTTCTTC. The whole variable domain, filled in from reference TRBV14 and TRBJ2-1, reads EAGVTQFPSHSVIEKGQTVTLRCDPISGHDNLYWYRRVMGKEIKFLLHFVKESKQDESGMPNNRFLAERTGGTYSTLKVQPAELEDSGVYFCASSQDQSGRFDNEQFFGPGTRLTVL.

The chain recombines TRBV4-1 with TRBJ2-7; D perhaps matches TRBD2 (6 bases). The CDR3 runs to 17 residues. With 0 bases removed from V and 0 bases from J, the gap between germline ends came to 15 bases. In germline, CDR1 is MGHRA, CDR2 YSYEKL. DNA for the CDR3: TGCGCCAGCAGCCAAGAAGGGTCAGGCGGGAACTCCTACGAGCAGTACTTC. As protein: CASSQEGSGGNSYEQYF.

V gene TRBV29-1 combines with J gene TRBJ1-5; the D gene is possibly TRBD1 (6 bases). The germline V and J ends were trimmed by 6 bases and 4 bases, with 13 bases remaining between them. The germline CDR1 and CDR2 sequences are SQVTM and ANQGSEA. CDR3 length equals 13 residues. CDR3 amino acids: CSVTITGNQPQHF. The CDR3 DNA sequence: TGCAGCGTCACCATAACAGGGAATCAGCCCCAGCATTTT.

The chain joins TRBV2 to TRBJ2-4; 8 nucleotides agree with TRBD2. V lost 7 bases, J lost 5 bases, and 19 bases stayed unmatched. Germline V gene sequence: CDR1 SNHLY, CDR2 FYNNEI. This CDR3 spans 18 amino acids. CDR3 DNA sequence: TGTGCCAGCACCCCAAAGCTACTAGCAAACGGGGGGGAAAACATTCAGTACTTC. It is translated as CASTPKLLANGGENIQYF.

Comments on this clone: Other DNA sequences in this specimen translate into the identical CDR3. The chain joins TRBV10-3 to TRBJ2-1; 7 bases agree with TRBD1. The CDR3 covers 12 residues. Per the germline V gene, CDR1 is ENHRY and CDR2 is SYGVKD. Germline trimming cut 6 bases from V and 6 bases from J; bases unmatched to any gene: 2. CDR3 region: CAIRQGVNEQFF. The CDR3 coding sequence is TGTGCCATCAGGCAGGGGGTCAATGAGCAGTTCTTC.

This chain joins TRBV6-5 and TRBJ2-5; 7 bases fit TRBD1. The DNA matches TRBJ2-7 better at its end, which makes the J call doubtful. The CDR3 extends over 15 amino acids. Germline V CDR1 and CDR2: MNHEY, SVGAGI. The CDR3 DNA reads as TGTGCCAGCAGTCCCCGACAGGGTGGGTCCTACGAGCAGTACTTC. It translates to CASSPRQGGSYEQYF.

The genes are TRBV30 and TRBJ2-5, with 8 bases lining up with TRBD2. The junction had 4 bases not matched to a gene; V was cut back by 0 bases and J by 1 base. Germline V CDR1 and CDR2: GTSNPN, SVGIG (reference sequence). The CDR3 is made up of 15 amino acids. The CDR3 DNA reads TGTGCCTGGAGTGTGGGGACTAGAAGCCAAGAGACCCAGTACTTC. Its translation is CAWSVGTRSQETQYF. The complete variable domain, with remaining parts taken from reference TRBV30 and TRBJ2-5, reads SQTIHQWPATLVQPVGSPLSLECTVEGTSNPNLYWYRQAAGRGLQLLFYSVGIGQISSEVPQNLSASRPQDRQFILSSKKLLLSDSGFYLCAWSVGTRSQETQYFGPGTRLLVL.

This rearrangement joins TRBV6-4 to TRBJ1-1, with 10 positions matching TRBD1. CDR3 length: 14 amino acids. Trimming at V came to 6 bases and at J to 3 bases, leaving 4 bases not matched to a gene. Germline-derived CDR1 and CDR2 are MRHNA and SNTAGT. CDR3 DNA sequence: TGTGCCAGCAGGGGACAGGGGTGGGACACTGAAGCTTTCTTT. This encodes CASRGQGWDTEAFF.

This rearrangement joins TRBV14 to TRBJ2-7; 9 bases are a match to TRBD1. Germline values: CDR1 SGHDN, CDR2 FVKESK. J lost 5 bases, V lost 4 bases, and 15 bases had no gene match. The CDR3 extends over 17 amino acids. The CDR3 is CASSPRGAGQGSNEQYF. CDR3 DNA: TGTGCCAGCAGCCCCAGGGGGGCCGGACAGGGGAGTAACGAGCAGTACTTC.

The chain combines TRBV7-2 with TRBJ2-3; 12 nucleotides line up with TRBD2. Looked up from germline, CDR1 is SGHTA and CDR2 is FQGNSA. With V trimmed by 5 bases and J by 5 bases, 8 bases remained unmatched. The CDR3 is 16 amino acids. This CDR3 is CASSLGLAGSGDTQYF. The CDR3 DNA reads TGTGCCAGCAGCCTCGGACTAGCGGGGAGCGGAGATACGCAGTATTTT.

With respect to this clone: In the same sample, other DNA sequences code for this CDR3. The rearrangement joins TRBV7-9 to TRBJ2-4; 9 bases align to TRBD1. With V trimmed by 4 bases and J by 2 bases, 12 bases remained unmatched. Germline CDR1 is SEHNR and CDR2 is FQNEAQ (reference sequence). The CDR3 contains 18 residues. For the CDR3, the DNA is TGTGCCAGCAGCTCTCTTTGGGACAGGGTTGGGACCAAAAACATTCAGTACTTC. Protein: CASSSLWDRVGTKNIQYF. The whole variable domain, remainder taken from reference TRBV7-9 and TRBJ2-4, is DTGVSQNPRHKITKRGQNVTFRCDPISEHNRLYWYRQTLGQGPEFLTYFQNEAQLEKSRLLSDRFSAERPKGSFSTLEIQRTEQGDSAMYLCASSSLWDRVGTKNIQYFGAGTRLSVL.

J is TRBJ2-7 and V is TRBV11-2; maybe TRBD1 (5 bases). V was clipped by 3 bases and J by 5 bases, with 11 bases between them. The CDR3 loop spans 13 amino acids. The V gene's germline CDR1 is SGHAT and CDR2 FQNNGV. The CDR3 here is CASSFSGSDEQYF. The CDR3 DNA reads TGTGCCAGCAGCTTTTCAGGGTCGGACGAGCAGTACTTC.

The V call is TRBV5-4, the J call TRBJ2-1; D is possibly TRBD2 (6 bases). Per the germline V gene, CDR1 is SGHNT and CDR2 is YYREEE (reference sequence). This CDR3 spans 14 amino acids. Trimming stripped 4 bases from V and 5 bases from J, with 13 bases between. CDR3 in DNA: TGTGCCAGCAGCATGCCCGGAGGGGACAATGAGCAGTTCTTC. Encoded protein: CASSMPGGDNEQFF. The full variable domain, completed using reference TRBV5-4 and TRBJ2-1, is ETGVTQSPTHLIKTRGQQVTLRCSSQSGHNTVSWYQQALGQGPQFIFQYYREEENGRGNFPPRFSGLQFPNYSSELNVNALELDDSALYLCASSMPGGDNEQFFGPGTRLTVL.

The CDR3 DNA reads as TGTGCCAGCAGCTTAATGCACGGGAACACTGAAGCTTTCTTT. Amino acids: CASSLMHGNTEAFF. The V and J genes are TRBV7-2 and TRBJ1-1; no firm D call. V was pared by 2 bases and J by 1 base, with 8 bases between. Per the germline V gene, CDR1 is SGHTA and CDR2 is FQGNSA. This CDR3 has 14 amino acids.

The chain combines TRBV5-1 with TRBJ2-1; possible D gene TRBD2, 6 bases. This CDR3 has 12 residues. V lost 0 bases and J 9 bases, leaving 7 bases between the germline ends. Germline CDR1 is SGHRS and CDR2 is YFSETQ. The CDR3 region is CASSLVGGEQFF. The CDR3 DNA reads TGCGCCAGCAGCTTGGTGGGAGGTGAGCAGTTCTTC.

J is TRBJ2-5 and V is TRBV7-9; D may be TRBD2 (5 bases). Near its end, the DNA agrees better with TRBJ2-7, so the J call may be wrong. Per germline, CDR1 SEHNR and CDR2 FQNEAQ (reference sequence). The CDR3 sequence is 13 residues long. This CDR3 is CASSRTPSYEQYF. The CDR3 DNA reads TGTGCCAGCAGCCGGACTCCTTCCTACGAGCAGTACTTC.

The chain uses TRBV10-1 and TRBJ2-1; 9 positions agree with TRBD2. There are 16 residues in the CDR3. Germline lookup yields CDR1 WNHNN and CDR2 SYGVQD (reference sequence). The junction had 7 bases not matched to a gene; V was cut back by 0 bases and J by 7 bases. In DNA, the CDR3 is TGCGCCAGCAGTGAGTCGGGAGCGGGAGGATCAAATGAGCAGTTCTTC. Translated, it gives CASSESGAGGSNEQFF.

In its sample, this clone was seen a few times. The chain carries TRBV4-1 and TRBJ1-1; D uncertain. The CDR3 covers 12 residues. V lost 0 bases, J lost 4 bases, and 3 bases lay in between. Germline V gene data show CDR1 as MGHRA and CDR2 as YSYEKL. The CDR3 loop is CASSQDVTEAFF. Here the CDR3 DNA reads TGCGCCAGCAGCCAAGACGTCACTGAAGCTTTCTTT.

V gene TRBV13 combines with J gene TRBJ2-1; TRBD2 aligns across 11 bases. The CDR3 length is 20 residues. Germline trimming cut 0 bases from V and 5 bases from J; bases unmatched to any gene: 15. Germline CDR1 PRHDT, CDR2 FYEKMQ (reference sequence). CDR3 bases: TGTGCCAGCAGCTTAGGCCTAAGGGCTAGCGGGGGGCCGTTGGACAATGAGCAGTTCTTC. This translates into CASSLGLRASGGPLDNEQFF.

The rearrangement uses TRBV7-6 and TRBJ2-3; D is ambiguous. The J call may be faulty, since TRBJ1-5 better matches the DNA end. Germline assignment: CDR1 SGHVS and CDR2 FNYEAQ. The CDR3 is 12 amino acids. CDR3 loop: CASSFPTDTQHF. As DNA, the CDR3 is TGTGCCAGCAGCTTCCCCACAGATACGCAGCATTTT.

The chain is built from TRBV6-1 and TRBJ1-5; the D gene is possibly TRBD1 (5 bases). V was trimmed by 1 base and J by 7 bases, leaving 14 bases between them. CDR1 MNHNS and CDR2 SASEGT come from the germline V gene. The CDR3 contains 15 residues. DNA for the CDR3: TGTGCCAGCAGTGAAGTATGGAGGGGAGGGCAGCCCCAGCATTTT. Translation gives CASSEVWRGGQPQHF.

This rearrangement joins TRBV5-5 to TRBJ1-3; weak D call: TRBD1 (6 bases). This CDR3 contains 15 residues. V lost 4 bases and J 3 bases, leaving 14 bases between the germline ends. CDR1 is SGHKS, CDR2 YYEKEE, per germline (reference sequence). CDR3 nucleotide sequence: TGTGCCAGCAGCCCCTCGTACAGGGTTGGAAACACCATATATTTT. Amino acid sequence: CASSPSYRVGNTIYF.

This clone was counted between two and nine times. V gene TRBV19 combines with J gene TRBJ1-5, with D tentatively TRBD1 (5 bases). Germline CDR1 is LNHDA and CDR2 is SQIVND (reference sequence). V was pared by 6 bases and J by 0 bases, with 12 bases between. CDR3 length: 15 amino acids. The CDR3 loop is CASRTEPYSNQPQHF. The CDR3 coding sequence is TGTGCCAGTAGGACAGAACCGTATAGCAATCAGCCCCAGCATTTT.

The chain employs TRBV13 and TRBJ2-7; 13 bases agree with TRBD2. The CDR3 covers 15 residues. J gave up 2 bases and V 5 bases, and 3 bases lay outside the gene matches. The germline gives CDR1 PRHDT, CDR2 FYEKMQ (reference sequence). CDR3 loop: CASSATSGGAYEQYF. The CDR3 region has the DNA TGTGCCAGCAGCGCAACTAGCGGGGGGGCCTACGAGCAGTACTTC.

The rearrangement links TRBV4-1 to TRBJ1-4; D gene ambiguous. Germline V CDR1 and CDR2: MGHRA, YSYEKL. With 2 bases removed from V and 7 bases from J, the gap between germline ends came to 14 bases. There are 15 residues in the CDR3. The CDR3 sequence: CASSQSSPGGEKLFF. CDR3 DNA: TGCGCCAGCAGCCAATCATCGCCAGGAGGTGAAAAACTGTTTTTT.

CDR3 in amino acids: CASSVGAVNEQFF. The CDR3 nucleotides are TGTGCCAGCAGTGTGGGAGCTGTCAATGAGCAGTTCTTC. The rearrangement uses TRBV2 and TRBJ2-1; TRBD2 might be the D (5 bases). Germline loops: CDR1 SNHLY, CDR2 FYNNEI. V lost 4 bases and J lost 6, with 10 bases in between. The CDR3 is made up of 13 amino acids.